The 28 T cell receptor beta chains below were found in one sample sequenced in a study of blood T cell repertoires in COVID-19 (dated by TCRdb to the early 2020s). The library relied on the immunoSEQ multiplex PCR assay. This immuneACCESS table, as held by TCRdb, lists in-frame sequences with V and J called but not all clones. Of the missing ones, under half trace to an unresolved V gene in checked studies; the others have no known cause. For this sample there are about 240,000 clones; about 83% appear just once. The ten largest clones add up to around an eighth of the sample. Sequenced sample: peripheral blood. These receptor sequences come from a man of 80 years or more with acute or convalescent COVID-19.

The rearrangement links TRBV24-1 to TRBJ1-5; D not resolved. Trimming took off 1 base at V and 2 bases at J, with 2 bases between the two ends. This CDR3 has 13 residues. Germline V CDR1 and CDR2: KGHDR, SFDVKD. The CDR3 DNA is TGTGCCACCAGTGATTTCGGCAATCAGCCCCAGCATTTT. Translated: CATSDFGNQPQHF.

The chain joins TRBV2 to TRBJ1-3, with no clear D. The V end was cut by 5 bases, the J end by 0 bases, with 11 bases between. Germline CDR1 reads SNHLY; CDR2 reads FYNNEI. CDR3 length equals 15 residues. In DNA, the CDR3 is TGTGCCAGCAGTCTCGGACTGATCTCTGGAAACACCATATATTTT. This translates into CASSLGLISGNTIYF.

The rearrangement uses TRBV6-6 and TRBJ2-7; 11 bases match TRBD2. The CDR3 is 15 amino acids. CDR1 is MNHNY, CDR2 SVGAGI, per germline (reference sequence). After removal of 7 bases from V and 2 bases from J, the junction contained 7 bases not matched to a gene. CDR3: CASTWTSGPTYEQYF. DNA for the CDR3: TGTGCCAGCACCTGGACTAGCGGGCCCACCTACGAGCAGTACTTC.

J is TRBJ1-5 and V is TRBV7-2; D might be TRBD1 (5 bases). CDR3 length equals 12 residues. Germline V gene data show CDR1 as SGHTA and CDR2 as FQGNSA. V lost 5 bases to trimming and J lost 5 bases, with 7 bases between them. The CDR3 here is CASSQGYQPQHF. The CDR3 DNA reads as TGTGCCAGCAGCCAGGGTTATCAGCCCCAGCATTTT.

V is TRBV15 and J is TRBJ1-2; a possible D gene is TRBD1 (6 bases). CDR1 and CDR2 (germline): LNHNV, YYDKDF (reference sequence). The CDR3 extends over 14 amino acids. V lost 0 bases and J lost 2, with 7 bases in between. This CDR3 reads CATSRDQGNYGYTF. As DNA, the CDR3 is TGTGCCACCAGCAGAGACCAGGGGAACTATGGCTACACCTTC.

The J gene is TRBJ2-2, the V gene TRBV5-5; tentative D call: TRBD2 (6 bases). CDR3 length: 15 residues. Germline V CDR1 and CDR2: SGHKS, YYEKEE (reference sequence). The V and J ends lost 4 bases and 5 bases respectively, with 15 bases between them. The CDR3 bases are TGTGCCAGCAGCCCGGGAGCCCGAGGGACCGGGGAGCTGTTTTTT. Encoded protein: CASSPGARGTGELFF. Supplemented by reference TRBV5-5 and TRBJ2-2, the full variable domain reads DAGVTQSPTHLIKTRGQQVTLRCSPISGHKSVSWYQQVLGQGPQFIFQYYEKEERGRGNFPDRFSARQFPNYSSELNVNALLLGDSALYLCASSPGARGTGELFFGEGSRLTVL.

This chain connects TRBV7-8 to TRBJ1-1, with 7 bases matching TRBD1. J lost 1 base, V lost 4 bases, and 3 bases had no gene match. Germline values: CDR1 SGHVS, CDR2 FQNEAQ. This CDR3 is 14 amino acids long. CDR3 sequence reads: CASSYGQANTEAFF. The CDR3 DNA sequence: TGTGCCAGCAGCTATGGACAGGCGAACACTGAAGCTTTCTTT.

This clone showed up just once. V and J are TRBV12-3 or TRBV12-4 and TRBJ1-1, with D perhaps matching TRBD1 (5 bases). V dropped 3 bases and J dropped 7 bases, with 12 bases sitting between them. The CDR3 covers 13 residues. The CDR3 coding sequence is TGTGCCAGCAGTTTTCACCGACAGAGTGAAGCTTTCTTT. Translated: CASSFHRQSEAFF.

The gene calls are TRBV7-8 and TRBJ1-2; no reliable D call. The CDR3 is made up of 13 amino acids. V lost 5 bases, J lost 5 bases, and 12 bases lay in between. Germline values: CDR1 SGHVS, CDR2 FQNEAQ. CDR3 amino acids: CASSPPGLYGYTF. The DNA of the CDR3 is TGTGCCAGCAGCCCGCCGGGATTGTATGGCTACACCTTC. The full variable domain, rest sourced from reference TRBV7-8 and TRBJ1-2, is GAGVSQSPRYKVAKRGQDVALRCDPISGHVSLFWYQQALGQGPEFLTYFQNEAQLDKSGLPSDRFFAERPEGSVSTLKIQRTQQEDSAVYLCASSPPGLYGYTFGSGTRLTVV.

The genes are TRBV19 and TRBJ1-1; no clear D. CDR1 is LNHDA, CDR2 SQIVND, per germline (reference sequence). CDR3 length: 13 residues. Trimming cost V 6 bases and J 0 bases, with 8 bases left between them. The CDR3 DNA sequence: TGTGCCAGTAGCCCCCCGGTGAACACTGAAGCTTTCTTT. Protein sequence: CASSPPVNTEAFF.

The chain links TRBV5-1 to TRBJ2-6, with 7 bases lining up with TRBD1. The length of the CDR3 is 16 residues. V shed 0 bases, J shed 3 bases, and the junction held 3 bases outside the gene matches. Looked up from germline, CDR1 is SGHRS and CDR2 is YFSETQ. The CDR3 sequence is CASSLGQGGGANVLTF. The CDR3 DNA is TGCGCCAGCAGCTTGGGACAGGGCGGTGGGGCCAACGTCCTGACTTTC.

This clone has only a few counts. The chain employs TRBV7-8 and TRBJ2-7; D perhaps matches TRBD1 (5 bases). The CDR3 extends over 12 amino acids. V was shortened by 8 bases and J by 4 bases, with 12 bases between the two germline ends. Germline lookup yields CDR1 SGHVS and CDR2 FQNEAQ. Here the CDR3 reads CASGIQDYEQYF. The CDR3 DNA reads as TGTGCCAGCGGAATACAGGATTACGAGCAGTACTTC.

The chain links TRBV7-9 to TRBJ2-7; 7 bases line up with TRBD1. The CDR3 has 14 residues. Germline V gene lookup returns CDR1 SEHNR and CDR2 FQNEAQ (reference sequence). The ends lost 4 bases at V and 5 bases at J; junction bases unmatched: 8. The CDR3 protein is CASSSQTGYHEQYF. Written as DNA, the CDR3 is TGTGCCAGCAGCTCTCAGACAGGGTATCACGAGCAGTACTTC.

This rearrangement joins TRBV9 to TRBJ2-3; 11 bases fit TRBD2. Germline V gives CDR1 SGDLS, CDR2 YYNGEE. The V gene end was trimmed by 3 bases and the J gene end by 8 bases; junction bases not matched to a gene: 11. The CDR3 runs 16 residues. CDR3: CASSALLAGGTGTQYF. As DNA, the CDR3 is TGTGCCAGCAGCGCGCTTCTAGCGGGAGGAACGGGTACGCAGTATTTT.

The rearrangement joins TRBV29-1 to TRBJ2-7; 9 nucleotides agree with TRBD2. V gave up 1 base and J gave up 2 bases; unmatched junction bases: 6. Germline loops: CDR1 SQVTM, CDR2 ANQGSEA. The CDR3 spans 15 residues. The CDR3 loop reads CSVEGGRGGTYEQYF. Written as DNA, the CDR3 is TGCAGCGTTGAAGGAGGGCGGGGGGGTACCTACGAGCAGTACTTC.

This sequence joins TRBV5-4 and TRBJ2-7; D perhaps matches TRBD2 (5 bases). Between the trimmed V and J ends, which lost 1 base and 5 bases, there was a span of 16 bases. CDR3 length: 15 amino acids. Per the germline V gene, CDR1 is SGHNT and CDR2 is YYREEE (reference sequence). CDR3 bases: TGTGCCAGCAGCTTGAGGCAGGCCCTCGGGAACGAGCAGTACTTC. This translates into CASSLRQALGNEQYF.

V gene TRBV10-2 combines with J gene TRBJ1-2, with D possibly being TRBD1 (6 bases). V lost 6 bases and J 4 bases, leaving 15 bases between the germline ends. CDR3 length equals 14 residues. Per the germline V gene, CDR1 is WSHSY and CDR2 is SAAADI. For the CDR3, the DNA is TGCGCCAGCAGCAACCTACAGGGATCCTATGGCTACACCTTC. Amino acid sequence: CASSNLQGSYGYTF.

This clone turned up a few times. The chain joins TRBV2 to TRBJ1-1; D is perhaps TRBD1 (6 bases). CDR3 size: 14 residues. With 5 bases removed from V and 6 bases from J, the gap between germline ends came to 16 bases. Germline lookup yields CDR1 SNHLY and CDR2 FYNNEI. The CDR3 sequence: CASSTRGGSSEAFF. Written as DNA, the CDR3 is TGTGCCAGCAGTACCCGGGGGGGCTCATCTGAAGCTTTCTTT. Supplemented by reference TRBV2 and TRBJ1-1, the full variable domain reads EPEVTQTPSHQVTQMGQEVILRCVPISNHLYFYWYRQILGQKVEFLVSFYNNEISEKSEIFDDQFSVERPDGSNFTLKIRSTKLEDSAMYFCASSTRGGSSEAFFGQGTRLTVV.

The genes are TRBV7-9 and TRBJ2-1; TRBD2 matches 7 bases. This CDR3 spans 13 amino acids. Trimming removed 1 base from V and 6 bases from J; junction bases left unmatched: 0. Germline-derived CDR1 and CDR2 are SEHNR and FQNEAQ (reference sequence). The CDR3 spells CASSLGGSNEQFF. The CDR3 DNA reads TGTGCCAGCAGCTTAGGCGGGAGCAATGAGCAGTTCTTC.

J is TRBJ1-4 and V is TRBV4-1, with 9 bases fitting TRBD1. The J segment lost 11 bases and the V segment lost 0 bases, leaving 7 bases of the junction unmatched. The CDR3 loop spans 15 amino acids. Germline V lookup: CDR1 MGHRA, CDR2 YSYEKL. Here the CDR3 DNA reads TGCGCCAGCAGCCAAGATCCCGGGACAGGGAGGAAACTGTTTTTT. This codes for CASSQDPGTGRKLFF.

This chain connects TRBV7-2 to TRBJ2-5; D is uncertain. With 4 bases removed from V and 2 bases from J, the gap between germline ends came to 14 bases. The germline CDR1 and CDR2 sequences are SGHTA and FQGNSA. The CDR3 length is 15 residues. The CDR3 DNA reads as TGTGCCAGCAGCTCAGAGGTCGGTCCGCAAGAGACCCAGTACTTC. Residues: CASSSEVGPQETQYF.

The genes are TRBV5-5 and TRBJ1-1, with TRBD1 as a possible D gene (5 bases). CDR1 is SGHKS, CDR2 YYEKEE, per germline (reference sequence). CDR3 length: 15 residues. V was shortened by 5 bases and J by 2 bases, with 16 bases between the two germline ends. This CDR3 reads CASRPIDRENTEAFF. CDR3 DNA: TGTGCCAGCAGACCGATCGACAGAGAAAACACTGAAGCTTTCTTT. Combining the CDR3 with reference TRBV5-5 and TRBJ1-1 gives the whole variable domain DAGVTQSPTHLIKTRGQQVTLRCSPISGHKSVSWYQQVLGQGPQFIFQYYEKEERGRGNFPDRFSARQFPNYSSELNVNALLLGDSALYLCASRPIDRENTEAFFGQGTRLTVV.

This clone appeared a single time. This chain joins TRBV19 and TRBJ1-6; D perhaps matches TRBD1 (6 bases). The CDR3 spans 16 residues. Germline V gene lookup returns CDR1 LNHDA and CDR2 SQIVND (reference sequence). V dropped 6 bases and J dropped 10 bases, with 22 bases sitting between them. The CDR3 protein is CASSPQGSLPGSPLHF. The CDR3 DNA is TGTGCCAGTAGCCCACAGGGATCCCTCCCCGGATCACCCCTCCACTTT.

The chain carries TRBV19 and TRBJ1-1; D possibly corresponds to TRBD1 (5 bases). Trimming cost V 3 bases and J 8 bases, with 16 bases left between them. The germline V gene encodes CDR1 LNHDA and CDR2 SQIVND (reference sequence). CDR3 length equals 14 residues. The CDR3 sequence is CASSIPRGVREAFF. DNA of the CDR3: TGTGCCAGTAGTATCCCGCGGGGGGTTCGGGAAGCTTTCTTT.

The CDR3 nucleotides read TGTGCCAGCAGTCAGGGTGTGCAGTCACCCCTCCACTTT. Protein product: CASSQGVQSPLHF. This rearrangement joins TRBV6-4 to TRBJ1-6, with D possibly TRBD1 on 5 matching bases. The CDR3 has 13 residues. Trimming removed 5 bases at V and 10 bases at J, with 12 bases between. The V gene's germline CDR1 is MRHNA and CDR2 SNTAGT.

This chain connects TRBV5-1 to TRBJ2-7, with 10 bases aligning to TRBD1. Unmatched junction bases numbered 2, after V lost 0 bases and J lost 2 bases. CDR3 length equals 15 residues. Germline assignment: CDR1 SGHRS and CDR2 YFSETQ. CDR3 DNA: TGCGCCAGCAGCTTGGTTGGGACAGGGGCCTACGAGCAGTACTTC. Its translation: CASSLVGTGAYEQYF.

The rearrangement links TRBV6-1 to TRBJ2-7, with D perhaps matching TRBD1 (5 bases). Germline V gene data show CDR1 as MNHNS and CDR2 as SASEGT. The V end was cut by 1 base, the J end by 4 bases, with 14 bases between. The CDR3 runs to 15 residues. Here the CDR3 reads CASSEDWQGRYEQYF. The CDR3 nucleotides are TGTGCCAGCAGTGAAGACTGGCAGGGCAGGTACGAGCAGTACTTC.

The rearrangement links TRBV7-9 to TRBJ1-5; D unclear. Germline lookup yields CDR1 SEHNR and CDR2 FQNEAQ (reference sequence). This CDR3 is 15 amino acids long. Trimming removed 5 bases at V and 4 bases at J, with 15 bases between. The CDR3 reads CASSLNGLFNQPQHF. In DNA form, the CDR3 reads TGTGCCAGCAGCCTCAACGGACTGTTTAATCAGCCCCAGCATTTT.